This T cell receptor (beta chain) was identified in a study of blood T cells in healthy people across ages. This clonotype turned up a few times. The ends were cut back, 0 bases at V and 1 base at J, with 10 bases in the middle. Germline V gene lookup returns CDR1 SGDLS and CDR2 YYNGEE. The CDR3 is 15 amino acids. Per sample, extraction of total RNA gave at least 5.5 micrograms in every case. Alongside a J-beta primer mix, a sample-barcoded 5' primer served in a second PCR lasting roughly 7 to 12 cycles. TCRdb re-called the 5' RACE reads with MiXCR, one entry per CDR3 protein. Of about a million distinct CDR3 sequences listed, 45% to 60% were seen once; the top ten hold about a fifth.

Sequencing was performed on blood. This chain connects TRBV9 to TRBJ2-5; the D gene could be TRBD1 or TRBD2 (5 bases each). This receptor was identified in a woman aged 60 to 75 in good health. CDR3 region: CASSVGPGPQETQYF. The CDR3 DNA follows: TGTGCCAGCAGCGTAGGTCCGGGACCCCAAGAGACCCAGTACTTC.